This T cell receptor beta chain was observed in a study of shared clonotypes between healthy human individuals. Whole-study results and caveats: Estimated clonotype richness was generally higher in naive than memory subsets.

Only one count was recorded for this clone. Its antigen remains unknown. TCRdb's copy holds only in-frame clones and misses some; the assay was immunoSEQ multiplex PCR. The table includes 2 million to 2.5 million clones, approximately 93% detected once. This CDR3 is 14 amino acids long. V shed 2 bases, J shed 4 bases, and the junction held 1 base outside the gene matches. Per germline, CDR1 MDHEN and CDR2 SYDVKM. The material sequenced was naive CD4+ T cells from PBMCs. The subset is: CD45RA+ positively selected. The source of this sequence is a man younger than 35 in good health. Some clones in this sample may be carry-over from other donors' samples. V gene TRBV28 combines with J gene TRBJ1-5; 8 bases are a match to TRBD1. Written as DNA, the CDR3 is TGTGCCAGCAGTTTAGGGGACAGGAATCAGCCCCAGCATTTT. Translation gives CASSLGDRNQPQHF.